This T cell receptor beta chain was retrieved from a study of cytomegalovirus exposure and HLA in healthy donors. A remark on this clone: Antigen specificity is unknown.

Looked up from germline, CDR1 is ENHRY and CDR2 is SYGVKD. V shed 11 bases and J shed 2 bases, with 16 bases lying between them. The CDR3 has 14 residues. Study results and limitations: Researchers left out some V segments, among them TRBV6-2 and TRBV6-3, as indistinguishable.

Vbeta (60) and Jbeta (13) primers were used in the PCR. Clones were read by immunoSEQ multiplex PCR, and TCRdb kept only the in-frame ones, dropping some. The table includes some 250,000 clones, 82% detected once. The rearrangement links TRBV10-3 to TRBJ1-5; perhaps TRBD1 as D (6 bases). The sample comprised PBMCs. This clonotype was obtained from a middle-aged woman in good health and CMV-seropositive. In DNA, the CDR3 is TGTGCCTCCGGTGGGGGCCGAGGCAATCAGCCCCAGCATTTT. Encoded protein: CASGGGRGNQPQHF.